Listed here are 23 T cell receptor beta chains from one sample, sequenced in a study of neurological immune-mediated disorders. TCRdb processed the 5' RACE reads anew with MiXCR; each CDR3 protein has one entry. The sample lists 84,000 or so distinct CDR3 sequences, 3.5% to 4.5% occurring once. Time point given: longitudinal time-point 3. Material: PBMCs. The receptor source for this set is a woman aged 60-75 years with multiple sclerosis.

This clonotype came up many times. The CDR3 loop reads CASSLLAPTDTQYF. The CDR3 DNA reads TGTGCCAGCAGCCTACTAGCTCCGACTGATACGCAGTATTTT. This rearrangement joins TRBV6-5 to TRBJ2-3, with a tentative D call TRBD2 (6 bases). The ends were cut back, 6 bases at V and 6 bases at J, with 16 bases in the middle. In germline, CDR1 is MNHEY, CDR2 SVGAGI. This CDR3 region has 14 residues.

As to this clonotype: A much larger clone sits a single nucleotide away, making a read error possible. The chain recombines TRBV20-1 with TRBJ1-6; the D gene is possibly TRBD1 (5 bases). This CDR3 region has 14 residues. Germline V gene data show CDR1 as DFQATT and CDR2 as SNEGSKA (reference sequence). Between the trimmed V and J ends, which lost 4 bases and 6 bases, there was a span of 13 bases. CDR3 sequence: CSAIPRAGNSPLHF. The CDR3 region has the DNA TGCAGTGCTATTCCCAGGGCGGGTAATTCACCCCTCCACTTT.

At least ten counts were recorded for this clonotype. The chain uses TRBV7-2 and TRBJ1-4; TRBD1 aligns across 7 bases. CDR1 and CDR2 (germline): SGHTA, FQGNSA. With V trimmed by 7 bases and J by 3 bases, 5 bases remained unmatched. CDR3 size: 14 residues. This CDR3 is CASNPGQANEKLFF. CDR3 nucleotide sequence: TGTGCCAGCAACCCCGGACAGGCTAATGAAAAACTGTTTTTT. Drawing the rest from reference TRBV7-2 and TRBJ1-4, the complete variable domain is GAGVSQSPSNKVTEKGKDVELRCDPISGHTALYWYRQSLGQGLEFLIYFQGNSAPDKSGLPSDRFSAERTGGSVSTLTIQRTQQEDSAVYLCASNPGQANEKLFFGSGTQLSVL.

This clonotype showed up many times. The chain joins TRBV10-3 to TRBJ1-6, with TRBD1 as a possible D gene (5 bases). Germline loops: CDR1 ENHRY, CDR2 SYGVKD. V lost 5 bases to trimming and J lost 9 bases, with 11 bases between them. The CDR3 runs 13 residues. The chain's CDR3 is CAISRDGGSPLHF. CDR3 nucleotides: TGTGCCATCAGTCGGGACGGTGGTTCACCCCTCCACTTT.

The sample holds many counts of this clonotype. The chain is built from TRBV5-6 and TRBJ2-7, with D perhaps matching TRBD1 (7 bases). The germline V gene has CDR1 SGHDT and CDR2 YYEEEE. The CDR3 totals 13 residues. The germline V and J ends were trimmed by 7 bases and 2 bases, with 13 bases remaining between them. In nucleotides, the CDR3 is TGTGCCAGCGGTGCGGGACAGACCTACGAGCAGTACTTC. It specifies CASGAGQTYEQYF. The whole variable domain, filled in from reference TRBV5-6 and TRBJ2-7, reads DAGVTQSPTHLIKTRGQQVTLRCSPKSGHDTVSWYQQALGQGPQFIFQYYEEEERQRGNFPDRFSGHQFPNYSSELNVNALLLGDSALYLCASGAGQTYEQYFGPGTRLTVT.

At least ten counts were recorded for this clonotype. The chain carries TRBV3-1 and TRBJ1-1; 7 nucleotides align to TRBD1. V dropped 2 bases and J dropped 5; count of bases not matched to a gene: 5. This CDR3 is built from 14 residues. CDR1 and CDR2 (germline): LGHDT, YNNKEL (reference sequence). The CDR3 coding sequence is TGTGCCAGCAGCCAACAGGGGGGGACAACTGAAGCTTTCTTT. This codes for CASSQQGGTTEAFF.

In its sample, this clonotype was seen many times. The chain links TRBV12-3 or TRBV12-4 to TRBJ1-1; D gene uncertain. Between the trimmed V and J ends, which lost 1 base and 1 base, there was a span of 7 bases. The CDR3 consists of 14 residues. CDR3 sequence reads: CASSLGASNTEAFF. DNA of the CDR3: TGTGCCAGCAGTTTAGGGGCATCGAACACTGAAGCTTTCTTT.

This clonotype was found many times. The chain employs TRBV6-2 or TRBV6-3 and TRBJ1-5; D is uncertain. The V gene's germline CDR1 is MNHEY and CDR2 SVGEGT. Trimming cost V 2 bases and J 2 bases, with 13 bases left between them. CDR3 size: 16 residues. CDR3 nucleotides: TGTGCCAGCAGTTACGAAATGCGCACAGGCAATCAGCCCCAGCATTTT. Translated, it gives CASSYEMRTGNQPQHF.

At least ten counts were recorded for this clonotype. The chain employs TRBV29-1 and TRBJ1-4; a possible D gene is TRBD1 (5 bases). Germline V CDR1 and CDR2: SQVTM, ANQGSEA. The germline V and J ends were trimmed by 8 bases and 15 bases, with 19 bases remaining between them. The CDR3 contains 11 residues. The DNA of the CDR3 is TGCAGCACCAGAGGGGACGGGTCCGTGTTTTTT. It translates to CSTRGDGSVFF.

This clonotype was observed at least ten times. This chain joins TRBV20-1 and TRBJ1-1, with 11 bases matching TRBD1. The trim removed 5 bases at V and 0 bases at J, leaving 8 bases unmatched. The CDR3 is 16 residues long. The germline V gene has CDR1 DFQATT and CDR2 SNEGSKA (reference sequence). The CDR3 nucleotides are TGCAGTGCTCCCCGGACAGGGGGCTTCATGAACACTGAAGCTTTCTTT. This encodes CSAPRTGGFMNTEAFF.

In its sample, this clonotype was seen many times. This chain uses TRBV29-1 with TRBJ2-6; TRBD1 matches at 7 bases. This CDR3 spans 16 amino acids. The V gene end was trimmed by 5 bases and the J gene end by 0 bases; junction bases not matched to a gene: 7. The germline gives CDR1 SQVTM, CDR2 ANQGSEA. The CDR3 reads CSVWTGESSGANVLTF. The CDR3 DNA sequence: TGCAGCGTTTGGACAGGCGAATCCTCTGGGGCCAACGTCCTGACTTTC.

This clonotype was counted at least ten times. The chain is built from TRBV9 and TRBJ2-3, with 8 bases identical to TRBD2. This CDR3 comprises 17 residues. Trimming at V came to 0 bases and at J to 5 bases, leaving 11 bases not matched to a gene. From germline, CDR1 is SGDLS and CDR2 YYNGEE. CDR3 residues: CASSVAAVGGGRDTQYF. The CDR3 DNA is TGTGCCAGCAGCGTAGCTGCCGTAGGCGGGGGGCGAGATACGCAGTATTTT.

This clonotype was seen ten or more times. The chain joins TRBV6-2 or TRBV6-3 to TRBJ1-1, with 7 bases identical to TRBD1. V gave up 8 bases and J gave up 6 bases; unmatched junction bases: 9. The CDR3 spans 13 residues. From germline, CDR1 is MNHEY and CDR2 SVGEGT. This chain's CDR3 is CASGTGVLAEAFF. CDR3 sequence (DNA): TGTGCCAGCGGAACAGGGGTACTTGCTGAAGCTTTCTTT.

This clonotype showed up many times. This chain connects TRBV12-3 or TRBV12-4 to TRBJ1-3, with D unclear. The V and J ends lost 5 bases and 3 bases respectively, with 5 bases between them. The CDR3 is 12 residues long. The CDR3 sequence: CASSKFGNTIYF. DNA for the CDR3: TGTGCCAGCAGTAAGTTTGGAAACACCATATATTTT.

The chain couples TRBV5-1 to TRBJ1-1, with 8 bases identical to TRBD1. In germline, CDR1 is SGHRS, CDR2 YFSETQ. V trimming: 0 bases; J trimming: 7 bases; junction bases outside the gene matches: 2. This CDR3 comprises 13 residues. CDR3 protein: CASSLVGQGEAFF. CDR3 bases: TGCGCCAGCAGCTTGGTAGGACAGGGTGAAGCTTTCTTT.

This clonotype was observed at least ten times. The V and J genes are TRBV6-5 and TRBJ1-1, with D possibly being TRBD1 (5 bases). Trimming took off 2 bases at V and 2 bases at J, with 9 bases between the two ends. Germline CDR1 MNHEY, CDR2 SVGAGI. The CDR3 extends over 14 amino acids. CDR3: CASSYLTANTEAFF. CDR3 nucleotides: TGTGCCAGCAGTTACCTGACAGCCAACACTGAAGCTTTCTTT.

This clonotype was observed at least ten times. CDR3 sequence (DNA): TGCAGTGCTAGAGATCCGGGGGGCTGGAATGAGCAGTTCTTC. Residues: CSARDPGGWNEQFF. The chain uses TRBV20-1 and TRBJ2-1, with D tentatively TRBD2 (7 bases). From germline, CDR1 is DFQATT and CDR2 SNEGSKA (reference sequence). The V end lost 0 bases, the J end lost 7 bases, and 13 bases lay between the germline ends. There are 14 residues in the CDR3.

This clonotype came up many times. V and J are TRBV28 and TRBJ2-7, with D perhaps TRBD1 or TRBD2 (5 bases each). Germline V gene data show CDR1 as MDHEN and CDR2 as SYDVKM. Trimming took off 6 bases at V and 5 bases at J, with 17 bases between the two ends. This CDR3 contains 14 residues. CDR3 protein: CASSEARENNEQYF. The CDR3 nucleotides are TGTGCCAGCAGCGAGGCCAGGGAGAACAACGAGCAGTACTTC.

This clonotype was seen repeatedly, ten times or more. The V and J genes are TRBV5-1 and TRBJ1-1; a possible D gene is TRBD1 (6 bases). CDR1 and CDR2 from the germline V gene are SGHRS and YFSETQ. This CDR3 region has 19 residues. V was clipped by 1 base and J by 3 bases, with 25 bases between them. The CDR3 protein is CASSLHLVGHNLGHTEAFF. CDR3 in DNA: TGCGCCAGCAGCTTGCACCTAGTGGGACACAACTTGGGGCACACTGAAGCTTTCTTT.

This clonotype was seen many times. The V call is TRBV20-1, the J call TRBJ1-2, with a possible D match to TRBD1 (5 bases). Trimming removed 5 bases at V and 4 bases at J, with 11 bases between. Germline CDR1 DFQATT, CDR2 SNEGSKA (reference sequence). The CDR3 is 12 amino acids. As DNA, the CDR3 is TGCAGTGCTGCCCGACAGTCCTATGGCTACACCTTC. It specifies CSAARQSYGYTF.

This clonotype has ten or more counts. The V call is TRBV27, the J call TRBJ1-2; no reliable D call. The CDR3 consists of 14 residues. V lost 3 bases and J lost 6, with 14 bases in between. CDR1 and CDR2 (germline): MNHEY, SMNVEV (reference sequence). CDR3 DNA sequence: TGTGCCAGCAGTTTGAGGGTGGGGATCGATGGCTACACCTTC. The encoded protein is CASSLRVGIDGYTF.

At least ten counts were recorded for this clonotype. An end of the junction does not agree with germline; a read error may underlie this. This chain connects TRBV3-1 to TRBJ2-7; 10 bases map to TRBD2. CDR1 and CDR2 (germline): LGHDT, YNNKEL (reference sequence). CDR3 length equals 15 residues. The CDR3: CASSSERGGTYKQYF. For the CDR3, the DNA is TGTGCCAGCAGCTCGGAGCGGGGGGGCACCTACAAGCAGTACTTC.

This clonotype was detected ten times or more. In DNA form, the CDR3 reads TGTGCCAGCAGTTACGTAACAGGATACGAGCAGTACTTC. Translated, it gives CASSYVTGYEQYF. V usage is TRBV12-3 or TRBV12-4 and J usage is TRBJ2-7; weak D call: TRBD1 (5 bases). V was shortened by 4 bases and J by 4 bases, with 11 bases between the two germline ends. This CDR3 is 13 amino acids long.